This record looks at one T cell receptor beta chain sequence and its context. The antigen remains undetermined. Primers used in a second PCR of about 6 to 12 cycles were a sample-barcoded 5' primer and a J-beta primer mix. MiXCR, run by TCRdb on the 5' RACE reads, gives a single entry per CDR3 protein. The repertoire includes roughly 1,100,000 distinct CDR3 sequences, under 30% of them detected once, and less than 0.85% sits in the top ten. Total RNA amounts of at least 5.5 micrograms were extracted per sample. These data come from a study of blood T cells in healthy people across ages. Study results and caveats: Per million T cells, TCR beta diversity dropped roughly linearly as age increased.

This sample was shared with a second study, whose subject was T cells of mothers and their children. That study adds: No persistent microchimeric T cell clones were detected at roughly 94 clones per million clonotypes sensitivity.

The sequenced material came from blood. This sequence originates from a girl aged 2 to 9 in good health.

In nucleotides, the CDR3 is TGTGCCAGCAGTAACTGGGACAGGGGCACCGGGGAGCTGTTTTTT. Translating it yields CASSNWDRGTGELFF. The rearrangement uses TRBV28 and TRBJ2-2, with TRBD1 matching over 10 bases. Germline V lookup: CDR1 MDHEN, CDR2 SYDVKM. CDR3 length equals 15 residues. J gave up 4 bases and V 5 bases, and 4 bases lay outside the gene matches.